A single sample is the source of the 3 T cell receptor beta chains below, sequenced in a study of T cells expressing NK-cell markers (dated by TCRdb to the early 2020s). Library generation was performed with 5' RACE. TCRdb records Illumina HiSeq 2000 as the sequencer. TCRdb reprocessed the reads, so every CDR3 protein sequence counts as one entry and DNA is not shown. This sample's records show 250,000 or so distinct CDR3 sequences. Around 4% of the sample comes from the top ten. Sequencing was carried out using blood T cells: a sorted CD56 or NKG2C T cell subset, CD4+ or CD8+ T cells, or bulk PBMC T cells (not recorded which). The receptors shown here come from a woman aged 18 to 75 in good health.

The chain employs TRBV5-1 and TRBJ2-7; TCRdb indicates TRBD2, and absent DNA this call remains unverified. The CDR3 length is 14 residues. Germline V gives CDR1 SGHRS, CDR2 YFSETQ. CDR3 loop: CASSATSASYEQYF. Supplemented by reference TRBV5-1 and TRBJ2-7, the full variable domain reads KAGVTQTPRYLIKTRGQQVTLSCSPISGHRSVSWYQQTPGQGLQFLFEYFSETQRNKGNFPGRFSGRQFSNSRSEMNVSTLELGDSALYLCASSATSASYEQYFGPGTRLTVT.

The CDR3 sequence is CASSSLRDSTVDEQFF. The chain employs TRBV6-2 or TRBV6-3 and TRBJ2-1; TCRdb's D gene call, TRBD2, goes unchecked for lack of DNA. The CDR3 covers 16 residues. Per germline, CDR1 MNHEY and CDR2 SVGEGT.

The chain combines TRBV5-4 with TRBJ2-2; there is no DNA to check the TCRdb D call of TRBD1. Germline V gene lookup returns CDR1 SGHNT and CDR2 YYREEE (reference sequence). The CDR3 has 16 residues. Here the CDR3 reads CASSRVTGGLSRELFF.